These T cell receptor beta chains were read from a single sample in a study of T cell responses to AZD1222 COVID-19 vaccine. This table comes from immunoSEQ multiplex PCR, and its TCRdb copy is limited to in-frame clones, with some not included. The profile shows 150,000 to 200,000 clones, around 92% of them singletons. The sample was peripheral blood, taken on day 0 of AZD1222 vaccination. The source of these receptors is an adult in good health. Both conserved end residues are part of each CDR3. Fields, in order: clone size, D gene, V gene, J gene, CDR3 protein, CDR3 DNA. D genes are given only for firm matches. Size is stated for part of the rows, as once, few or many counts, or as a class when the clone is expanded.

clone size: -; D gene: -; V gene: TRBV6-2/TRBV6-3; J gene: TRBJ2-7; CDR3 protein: CASSYSPGAGLRHEQYF; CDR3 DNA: TGTGCCAGCAGTTACTCCCCTGGCGCGGGGCTGCGACACGAGCAGTACTTC
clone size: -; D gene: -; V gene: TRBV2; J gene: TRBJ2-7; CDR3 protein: CASSESGKRPRVGYEQYF; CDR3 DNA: TGTGCCAGCAGTGAATCGGGCAAACGCCCCAGGGTGGGCTACGAGCAGTACTTC
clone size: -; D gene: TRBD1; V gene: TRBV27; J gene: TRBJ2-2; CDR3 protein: CASSNRMGQGAGELFF; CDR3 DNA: TGTGCCAGCAGTAACCGAATGGGACAGGGGGCCGGGGAGCTGTTTTTT
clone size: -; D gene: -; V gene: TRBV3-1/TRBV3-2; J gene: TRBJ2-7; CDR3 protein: CASSQVNRGGEQYF; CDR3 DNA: TGTGCCAGCAGCCAAGTGAACAGGGGGGGCGAGCAGTACTTC
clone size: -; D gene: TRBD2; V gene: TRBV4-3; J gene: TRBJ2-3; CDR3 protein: CASSPSREEGDTQYF; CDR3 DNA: TGCGCCAGCAGCCCATCGCGGGAGGAGGGAGATACGCAGTATTTT
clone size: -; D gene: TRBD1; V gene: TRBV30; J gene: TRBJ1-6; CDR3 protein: CAWSAYRGGSNSPLHF; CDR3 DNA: TGTGCCTGGAGTGCTTACAGGGGTGGGAGTAATTCACCCCTCCACTTT
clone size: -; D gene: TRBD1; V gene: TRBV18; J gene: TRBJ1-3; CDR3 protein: CASSPGQGRGSGNTIYF; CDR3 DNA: TGTGCCAGCTCACCCGGACAGGGAAGGGGCTCTGGAAACACCATATATTTT
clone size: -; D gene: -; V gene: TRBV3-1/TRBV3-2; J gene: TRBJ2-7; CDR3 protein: CASSQFLGSYEQYF; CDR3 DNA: TGTGCCAGCAGCCAATTCCTAGGCAGCTACGAGCAGTACTTC
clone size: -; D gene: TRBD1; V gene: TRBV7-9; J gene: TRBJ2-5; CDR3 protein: CASSPLDRQETQYF; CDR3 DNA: TGTGCCAGCAGCCCCTTGGACAGGCAAGAGACCCAGTACTTC
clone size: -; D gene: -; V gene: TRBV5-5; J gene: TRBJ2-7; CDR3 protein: CASSLEAGGSYEQYF; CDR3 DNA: TGTGCCAGCAGCTTGGAAGCTGGGGGATCTTACGAGCAGTACTTC
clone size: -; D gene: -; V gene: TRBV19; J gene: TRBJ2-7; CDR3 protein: CATGASGYEQYF; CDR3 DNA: TGTGCCACGGGGGCTAGCGGCTACGAGCAGTACTTC
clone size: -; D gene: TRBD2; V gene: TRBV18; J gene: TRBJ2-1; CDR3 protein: CASSLQGLAGAAYNEQFF; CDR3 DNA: TGTGCCAGCTCACTACAGGGACTAGCGGGAGCGGCCTACAATGAGCAGTTCTTC
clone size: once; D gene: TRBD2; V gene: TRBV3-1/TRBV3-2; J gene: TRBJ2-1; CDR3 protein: CASSQDRTGKGGLAGSNEQFF; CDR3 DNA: TGTGCCAGCAGCCAAGATCGGACGGGAAAAGGGGGACTAGCGGGAAGTAATGAGCAGTTCTTC
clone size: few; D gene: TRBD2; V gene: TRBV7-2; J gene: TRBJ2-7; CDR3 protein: CASSSGLAGGSEQYF; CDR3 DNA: TGTGCCAGCAGCTCCGGACTAGCGGGAGGGAGCGAGCAGTACTTC
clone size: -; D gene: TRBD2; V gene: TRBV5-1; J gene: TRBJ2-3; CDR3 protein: CASNPEGGRAADTQYF; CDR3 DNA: TGCGCCAGCAACCCCGAGGGCGGGAGGGCCGCAGATACGCAGTATTTT
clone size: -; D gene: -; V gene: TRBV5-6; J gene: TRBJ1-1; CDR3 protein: CASSVANTEAFF; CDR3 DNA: TGTGCCAGCAGCGTCGCGAACACTGAAGCTTTCTTT
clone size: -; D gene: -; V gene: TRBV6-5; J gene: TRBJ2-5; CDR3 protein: CASRPKLKGQETQYF; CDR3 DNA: TGTGCCAGCAGACCTAAATTGAAGGGCCAAGAGACCCAGTACTTC
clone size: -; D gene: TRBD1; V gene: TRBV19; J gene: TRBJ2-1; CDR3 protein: CASTPGQGYYNEQFF; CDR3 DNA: TGTGCCAGTACTCCGGGACAGGGCTACTACAATGAGCAGTTCTTC
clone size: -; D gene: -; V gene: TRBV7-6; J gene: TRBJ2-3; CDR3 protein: CASRPLGAGSTDTQYF; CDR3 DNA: TGTGCCAGCAGACCCCTTGGGGCAGGGAGCACAGATACGCAGTATTTT
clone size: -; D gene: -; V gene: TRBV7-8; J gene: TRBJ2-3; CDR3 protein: CASTKTPPDTQYF; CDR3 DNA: TGTGCCAGCACCAAAACCCCCCCGGATACGCAGTATTTT
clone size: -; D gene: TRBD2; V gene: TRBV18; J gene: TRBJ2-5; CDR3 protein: CASSPNGLAGSQETQYF; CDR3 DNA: TGTGCCAGCTCACCGAACGGACTAGCGGGCTCCCAAGAGACCCAGTACTTC
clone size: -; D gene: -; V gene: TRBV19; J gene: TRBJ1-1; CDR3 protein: CASSIVPNTEAFF; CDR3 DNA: TGTGCCAGTAGTATAGTCCCGAACACTGAAGCTTTCTTT
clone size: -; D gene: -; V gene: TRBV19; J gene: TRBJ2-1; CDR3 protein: CASSILRQSGPNEQFF; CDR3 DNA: TGTGCCAGTAGTATACTCCGACAGTCCGGCCCGAATGAGCAGTTCTTC
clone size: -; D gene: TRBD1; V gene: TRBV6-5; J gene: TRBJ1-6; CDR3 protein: CASSSPGQGKSPLHF; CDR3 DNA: TGTGCCAGCAGTTCCCCGGGACAGGGAAAGTCACCCCTCCACTTT
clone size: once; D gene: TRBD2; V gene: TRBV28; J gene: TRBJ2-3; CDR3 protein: CASRKLAGVETDTQYF; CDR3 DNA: TGTGCCAGCAGGAAACTAGCGGGAGTAGAAACAGATACGCAGTATTTT
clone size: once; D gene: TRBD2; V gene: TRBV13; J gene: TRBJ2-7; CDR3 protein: CASSLVAGAYEQYF; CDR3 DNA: TGTGCCAGCAGCTTAGTAGCGGGAGCCTACGAGCAGTACTTC
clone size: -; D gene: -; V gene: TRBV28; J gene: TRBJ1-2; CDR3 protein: CASSYRRASPRNYGYTF; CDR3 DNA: TGTGCCAGCAGTTACCGCAGGGCGTCCCCGCGCAACTATGGCTACACCTTC
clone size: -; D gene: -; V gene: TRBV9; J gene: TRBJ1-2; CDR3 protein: CASSVTGSGGYTF; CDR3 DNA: TGTGCCAGCAGCGTAACAGGGAGTGGGGGCTACACCTTC
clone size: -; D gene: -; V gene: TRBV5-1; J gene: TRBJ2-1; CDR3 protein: CASSLEGRTYLEQFF; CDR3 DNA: TGCGCCAGCAGCTTGGAGGGGAGGACTTATCTTGAGCAGTTCTTC
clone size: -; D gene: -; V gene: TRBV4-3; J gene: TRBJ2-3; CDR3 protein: CASSQEYHRVSTDTQYF; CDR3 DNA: TGCGCCAGCAGCCAAGAATATCACAGGGTGAGCACAGATACGCAGTATTTT
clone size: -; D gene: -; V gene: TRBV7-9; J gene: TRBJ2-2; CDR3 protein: CADTPPGQPFGELFF; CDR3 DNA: TGTGCCGACACACCCCCCGGACAGCCCTTCGGGGAGCTGTTTTTT
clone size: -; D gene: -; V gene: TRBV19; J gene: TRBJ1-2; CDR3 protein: CASSTRGRSLHGYTF; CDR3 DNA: TGTGCCAGTAGTACCCGGGGCCGATCCCTCCATGGCTACACCTTC
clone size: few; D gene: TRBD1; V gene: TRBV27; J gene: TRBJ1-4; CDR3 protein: CASRPGQGPLASEKLFF; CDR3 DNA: TGTGCCAGCAGACCGGGACAGGGACCCCTCGCCTCCGAAAAACTGTTTTTT
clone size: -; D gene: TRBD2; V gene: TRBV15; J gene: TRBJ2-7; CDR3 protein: CATSRAAGGPWEQYF; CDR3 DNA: TGTGCCACCAGCAGAGCAGCGGGAGGGCCTTGGGAGCAGTACTTC